The entry that follows covers one T cell receptor (beta chain) sequence. This record belongs to a study of blood T cell repertoires in COVID-19. Study at large: T cells, B-cell-depleted T cells, or PBMCs provided the cDNA or gDNA that served as material.

Produced via immunoSEQ multiplex PCR; TCRdb's table is partial and in-frame only. This sample has around 100,000 clones, with roughly 90% found just once. V dropped 5 bases and J dropped 2 bases, with 9 bases sitting between them. Germline CDR1 reads LGHDT; CDR2 reads YNNKEL (reference sequence). The CDR3 is 13 amino acids. Sequenced: peripheral blood. This receptor was obtained from a man aged 50-59 years with active COVID-19. V gene TRBV3-1 (or the pseudogene TRBV3-2) combines with J gene TRBJ1-2, with D maybe TRBD1 (5 bases). CDR3 in DNA: TGTGCCAGCAGCTTGGACATAAACTATGGCTACACCTTC. Residues: CASSLDINYGYTF.